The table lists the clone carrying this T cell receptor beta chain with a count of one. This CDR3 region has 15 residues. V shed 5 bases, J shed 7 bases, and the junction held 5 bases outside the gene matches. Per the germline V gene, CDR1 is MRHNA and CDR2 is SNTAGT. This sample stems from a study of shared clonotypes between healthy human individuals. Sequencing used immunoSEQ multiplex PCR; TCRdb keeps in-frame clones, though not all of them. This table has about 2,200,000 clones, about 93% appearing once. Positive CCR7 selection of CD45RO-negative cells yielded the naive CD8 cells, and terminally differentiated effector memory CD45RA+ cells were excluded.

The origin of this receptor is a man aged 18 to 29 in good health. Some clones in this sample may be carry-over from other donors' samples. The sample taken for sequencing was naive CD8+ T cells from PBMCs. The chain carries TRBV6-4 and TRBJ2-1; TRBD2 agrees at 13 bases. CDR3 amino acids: CASSQTGLAGNEQFF. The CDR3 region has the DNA TGTGCCAGCAGTCAGACGGGACTAGCGGGGAATGAGCAGTTCTTC.